These T cell receptor beta chains were read from a single sample in a study of blood T cell repertoires in COVID-19. Assay: immunoSEQ multiplex PCR; the TCRdb copy retains only in-frame clones and omits some. The repertoire consists of some 70,000 clones, with approximately 85% occurring once and the leading ten covering about 40%. Material for sequencing was peripheral blood. All receptors come from a woman aged 55-70 years with COVID-19, enrolled during active disease. The conserved cysteine and the conserved F or W are not part of the CDR3 here. Size values are once, few and many counts, or a class for expanded clones, and some rows have none.

v_call	clone_size	j_call	cdr3_aa
TRBV20-1	-	TRBJ2-7	SASRQGGHEQY
TRBV28	-	TRBJ2-3	ASSLVGGGTDTQY
TRBV28	-	TRBJ2-5	ASRKTTGTDQETQY
TRBV2	-	TRBJ2-2	ASSGDRGVAGELF
TRBV15	-	TRBJ1-6	ATSRGHSPLH
TRBV7-8	once	TRBJ1-6	ASSFRGAYNSPLH
TRBV7-2	once	TRBJ2-7	ASSLAGLLGQY
TRBV5-1	-	TRBJ1-2	ASSQDRYGYT
TRBV15	-	TRBJ2-1	ATSRPLANEQF
TRBV6-5	once	TRBJ2-7	ASSYSSSVTSYEQY
TRBV4-3	-	TRBJ1-2	ASSQEGGVGYT
TRBV19	few	TRBJ2-1	ASSIDGGELAVYNEQF
TRBV5-4	once	TRBJ2-1	ASSFPLGLAINEQF
TRBV6-5	few	TRBJ1-1	ASNTLNTEAF
TRBV28	-	TRBJ1-2	ASRSRTGGAYGYT
TRBV28	-	TRBJ2-2	ASSSRLSGLSNTGELF
TRBV18	-	TRBJ1-6	ASSPGRALNSPLH
TRBV9	-	TRBJ2-2	ASSGDRGIPSGTGELF
TRBV6-2/TRBV6-3	-	TRBJ2-5	ASSTQLNGGAEETQY
TRBV30	-	TRBJ1-4	AWALSAYAEKLF
TRBV12-5	-	TRBJ1-3	ASGLDSFSGNTIY
TRBV6-2/TRBV6-3	-	TRBJ2-7	ASSYILAGARYEQY
TRBV29-1	-	TRBJ1-1	SVGRQGAAEAF